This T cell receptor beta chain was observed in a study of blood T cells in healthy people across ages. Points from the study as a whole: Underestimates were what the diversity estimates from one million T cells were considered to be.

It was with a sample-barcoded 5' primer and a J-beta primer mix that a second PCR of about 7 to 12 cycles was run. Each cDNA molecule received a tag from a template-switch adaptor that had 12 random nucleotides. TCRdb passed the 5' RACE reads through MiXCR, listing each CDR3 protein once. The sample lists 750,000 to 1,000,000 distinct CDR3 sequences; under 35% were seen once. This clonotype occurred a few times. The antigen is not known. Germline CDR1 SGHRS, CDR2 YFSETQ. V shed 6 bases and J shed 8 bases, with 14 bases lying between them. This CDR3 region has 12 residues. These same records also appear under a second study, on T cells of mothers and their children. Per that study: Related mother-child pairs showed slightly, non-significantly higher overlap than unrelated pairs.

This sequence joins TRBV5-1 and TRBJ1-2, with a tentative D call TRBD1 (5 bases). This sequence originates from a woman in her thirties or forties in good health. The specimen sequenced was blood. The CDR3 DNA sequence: TGCGCCAGCAACGACCCGAGGGGCGGCTACACCTTC. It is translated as CASNDPRGGYTF.